This T cell receptor (beta chain) was captured by sequencing in a study of T cell repertoires in cytomegalovirus infection (dated by TCRdb to the late 2010s). With respect to the entire study: The peptide stimulations were aimed at well-studied HLA-B-restricted epitopes as well as recently identified HLA-C-restricted CMV epitopes, whose presentation resists viral immunomodulation. Donor HLA type was relevant to the analysis, because carriage of CMV infection together with the matching HLA type was indicated by public TCR beta signatures. Summary of the overall study and its limitations: In the ex vivo response, HLA-C-restricted CMV-specific TCR beta clonotypes were dominant, and in two of eight donors the single most frequent clonotype came from this HLA-C-restricted group. Cumulative frequency of public TCR beta family members discriminated carriers of CMV infection plus the relevant HLA type in this cohort and an independent approximately 340-donor cohort.

This sample was sequenced with an Illumina HiSeq 1500. The public reads were reprocessed in TCRdb via fastp at Q25 and MiXCR, keeping in-frame beta chains. Entries are consolidated by CDR3 protein sequence, retaining the most common genes and DNA. This sample lists 200,000 to 250,000 distinct CDR3 sequences; about 39% were detected once. Together, the top ten hold roughly three fifths of the sample. The treatment or condition label here, explained by the study, means: in vitro stimulation with specific CMV peptide epitopes to enrich CMV-specific T cells. Regarding this clonotype: There is no known antigen for this receptor. No base-level quality is on record; no much larger clone is a single base apart.

V has 7 bases trimmed and J has 2 bases trimmed; junction bases matching no gene number 10. The germline V gene supplies CDR1 SGHRS and CDR2 YFSETQ. The CDR3 spans 15 residues, from the cysteine through the phenylalanine. Solely the CDR3 DNA is kept, with 45 bases framed from the first base. The chain couples TRBV5-1 to TRBJ2-7; TRBD2 aligns with 9 central bases. Source: CD8+ T cells from cultured PBMCs, taken from culture after CMV antigen stimulation. This receptor was obtained from a human donor in good health (CMV status not recorded). Some clones in this sample may be carry-over from other donors' samples. The bases are TGCGCCAGCCGACCCTCTGCGGGAGGGGCCTACGAGCAGTACTTC. Its translation is CASRPSAGGAYEQYF. Extended through the reference TRBV5-1 and TRBJ2-7 proteins, this CDR3 yields the full variable domain: KAGVTQTPRYLIKTRGQQVTLSCSPISGHRSVSWYQQTPGQGLQFLFEYFSETQRNKGNFPGRFSGRQFSNSRSEMNVSTLELGDSALYLCASRPSAGGAYEQYFGPGTRLTVT.